This TCR beta chain is drawn from a study of CD8 T cells in ankylosing spondylitis. This clonotype was seen repeatedly, ten times or more. Its antigen is as yet unknown. Study findings and constraints: Within ankylosing spondylitis blood, a TCR beta motif made up of eight or nine highly homologous variants appeared to be characteristic. Significant enrichment of disease-linked clones was reported in matched ankylosing spondylitis synovial fluid. Previously reported in reactive arthritis synovial fluid and blood were some of the motif variants.

Making use of molecular barcodes, quantitative 5'-RACE generated TCR beta libraries. TCRdb reprocessed the 5' RACE reads via MiXCR and lists one record per CDR3 protein. The data hold hundreds of thousands of distinct CDR3 sequences, with 9.5% to 15% observed a single time. Specimen: blood, either unsorted or a sorted T cell fraction (not recorded which). This TCR derives from a male donor with ankylosing spondylitis.

CDR3 protein: CASSAAGTGVLSGNTIYF. The CDR3 coding sequence is TGCGCCAGCAGCGCAGCCGGGACAGGAGTACTCTCTGGAAACACCATATATTTT. The genes are TRBV5-1 and TRBJ1-3; 8 positions match TRBD1. The J segment lost 0 bases and the V segment lost 4 bases, leaving 12 bases of the junction unmatched. CDR3 size: 18 residues. The germline V gene has CDR1 SGHRS and CDR2 YFSETQ.